A selection of T cell receptor beta chains follows, all from one sample in a study of CD8+CD57+ T cells in acquired aplastic anemia. TCRdb used MiXCR to reprocess the reads, holding one entry per CDR3 protein. The sample holds hundreds of thousands of distinct CDR3 sequences; about 80% are singletons and the top ten take approximately 42%. The sequencing input was sorted CD4+, CD8+, or CD8+CD57+ T cells (not recorded which) from PBMCs. Receptors originate from a human donor with aplastic anemia. CDR3s include the opening cysteine and the closing phenylalanine or tryptophan. The order of the fields is J gene, V gene, D gene, clone size, CDR3 protein, CDR3 DNA. A D gene is named only where the DNA matches it firmly. For some rows the clone size is stated as once, few or many, or as a class when expanded; others skip it.

j_gene: TRBJ1-6
v_gene: TRBV7-9
d_gene: TRBD1
abundance: -
CDR3aa: CAGRADRDSQYFPLHF
CDR3nt: TGTGCCGGACGGGCGGACAGGGACTCCCAGTATTTCCCCCTCCACTTT

j_gene: TRBJ1-1
v_gene: TRBV9
d_gene: -
abundance: -
CDR3aa: CASSVEGGGLFFAFF
CDR3nt: TGTGCCAGCAGCGTAGAGGGGGGGGGGCTGTTTTTTGCTTTCTTT

j_gene: TRBJ2-6
v_gene: TRBV5-1
d_gene: TRBD1
abundance: -
CDR3aa: CASSPRDRAFGANVLTF
CDR3nt: TGTGCCAGCAGCCCACGGGACAGGGCCTTTGGGGCCAACGTCCTGACTTTC

j_gene: TRBJ2-1
v_gene: TRBV9
d_gene: -
abundance: -
CDR3aa: CASSLGHHPYDEQFF
CDR3nt: TGTGCCAGCAGCTTAGGCCACCACCCGTACGATGAGCAGTTCTTC

j_gene: TRBJ2-3
v_gene: TRBV9
d_gene: -
abundance: -
CDR3aa: CASRDDRNIQDTQYF
CDR3nt: TGTGCCAGCAGAGACGACAGGAACATTCAGGACACGCAGTATTTT

j_gene: TRBJ2-2
v_gene: TRBV13
d_gene: TRBD2
abundance: -
CDR3aa: CASSLGRAELTGELFF
CDR3nt: TGTGCCAGCAGCTTGGGGAGGGCGGAGCTCACCGGGGAGCTGTTTTTT

j_gene: TRBJ2-1
v_gene: TRBV2
d_gene: -
abundance: -
CDR3aa: CASGDGGTDGQFF
CDR3nt: TGTGCCAGCGGGGACGGGGGCACGGATGGGCAGTTCTTT

j_gene: TRBJ2-3
v_gene: TRBV9
d_gene: TRBD2
abundance: -
CDR3aa: CASRVGGSANQYF
CDR3nt: TGTGCCAGCAGGGTCGGGGGGAGCGCGAACCAGTATTTT

j_gene: TRBJ2-5
v_gene: TRBV7-3
d_gene: -
abundance: -
CDR3aa: CASSDGLGETQYF
CDR3nt: TGTGCCAGCAGCGACGGGTTGGGGGAGACCCAGTACTTC

j_gene: TRBJ2-1
v_gene: TRBV5-6
d_gene: TRBD2
abundance: -
CDR3aa: CASSGQRSGGSDEQFF
CDR3nt: TGTGCCAGCAGCGGGCAAAGAAGCGGGGGGAGCGATGAGCAGTTCTTC

j_gene: TRBJ1-6
v_gene: TRBV5-8
d_gene: -
abundance: -
CDR3aa: CASSLGGGNSPLHF
CDR3nt: TGTGCCAGCAGCTTGGGGGGGGGCAATTCACCCCTCCACTTT

j_gene: TRBJ2-5
v_gene: TRBV7-9
d_gene: TRBD2
abundance: once
CDR3aa: CASSSRTSGARETQYF
CDR3nt: TGTGCCAGCAGCTCAAGGACTAGCGGGGCACGAGAGACCCAGTACTTC

j_gene: TRBJ1-2
v_gene: TRBV11-3
d_gene: -
abundance: -
CDR3aa: CASSSHETGLDYGYTF
CDR3nt: TGTGCCAGCAGCTCACATGAGACAGGCTTGGACTATGGCTACACCTTC

j_gene: TRBJ1-3
v_gene: TRBV7-3
d_gene: -
abundance: -
CDR3aa: CASSPGGADTTYF
CDR3nt: TGTGCCAGCAGCCCAGGAGGGGCTGACACCACATATTTT

j_gene: TRBJ1-4
v_gene: TRBV7-8
d_gene: TRBD1
abundance: -
CDR3aa: CASRWDRGIGTVFF
CDR3nt: TGTGCCAGCAGGTGGGACAGGGGAATTGGAACAGTGTTTTTT

j_gene: TRBJ2-5
v_gene: TRBV7-9
d_gene: TRBD2
abundance: -
CDR3aa: CPSSRAGAAGTQYF
CDR3nt: TGTCCCAGCAGCCGTGCGGGAGCGGCTGGGACCCAGTACTTC

j_gene: TRBJ1-1
v_gene: TRBV7-3
d_gene: -
abundance: -
CDR3aa: CASRLDLTGCIAAFF
CDR3nt: TGTGCCAGCAGATTGGATCTGACGGGGTGCATTGCAGCTTTCTTT

j_gene: TRBJ2-3
v_gene: TRBV9
d_gene: -
abundance: -
CDR3aa: CASSVGGESTYTQYF
CDR3nt: TGTGCCAGCAGCGTAGGCGGAGAGAGCACATATACGCAGTATTTT

j_gene: TRBJ2-3
v_gene: TRBV7-7
d_gene: -
abundance: once
CDR3aa: CASSLRDARLLRPF
CDR3nt: TGTGCCAGCAGCTTACGGGACGCCCGTTTGTTGCGCCCTTTT

j_gene: TRBJ2-7
v_gene: TRBV5-1
d_gene: TRBD2
abundance: -
CDR3aa: CASSLYGGVSYEQYF
CDR3nt: TGCGCCAGCAGCTTATACGGGGGGGTCTCCTACGAGCAGTACTTC

j_gene: TRBJ1-4
v_gene: TRBV7-8
d_gene: -
abundance: once
CDR3aa: CASSLAAGPNAQLFF
CDR3nt: TGTGCCAGCAGCTTAGCGGCGGGTCCTAATGCGCAGTTGTTTTTT

j_gene: TRBJ1-1
v_gene: TRBV5-8
d_gene: -
abundance: -
CDR3aa: CASELMNTEAFF
CDR3nt: TGTGCCAGCGAACTAATGAACACTGAAGCTTTCTTT

j_gene: TRBJ2-1
v_gene: TRBV5-4
d_gene: -
abundance: -
CDR3aa: CASSFRLAYVNGQFF
CDR3nt: TGTGCCAGCAGCTTTAGACTCGCGTACGTGAATGGGCAGTTCTTC

j_gene: TRBJ1-1
v_gene: TRBV24-1
d_gene: -
abundance: -
CDR3aa: CATRASGEKGEAFF
CDR3nt: TGTGCCACCAGGGCATCGGGGGAAAAGGGGGAAGCGTTCTTT

j_gene: TRBJ2-7
v_gene: TRBV7-9
d_gene: -
abundance: -
CDR3aa: CASSVGVSFAYEEYF
CDR3nt: TGTGCCAGCAGCGTAGGAGTAAGCTTTGCCTACGAGGAGTACTTC

j_gene: TRBJ2-7
v_gene: TRBV15
d_gene: -
abundance: -
CDR3aa: CASKFIGEDYTQYF
CDR3nt: TGTGCCAGCAAGTTCATAGGGGAGGACTACACGCAGTACTTC

j_gene: TRBJ2-5
v_gene: TRBV10-1
d_gene: TRBD2
abundance: -
CDR3aa: CASSALAGQETQYF
CDR3nt: TGTGCCAGCAGTGCGCTAGCGGGGCAGGAGACCCAGTACTTC

j_gene: TRBJ2-1
v_gene: TRBV7-8
d_gene: TRBD1
abundance: -
CDR3aa: CATSRARQGGTEQFF
CDR3nt: TGTGCCACCAGCAGAGCTAGACAGGGGGGTACTGAGCAGTTCTTC

j_gene: TRBJ2-1
v_gene: TRBV11-2
d_gene: -
abundance: -
CDR3aa: CASSVVVIDEQFF
CDR3nt: TGTGCCAGCAGTGTTGTCGTGATTGATGAGCAGTTCTTC

j_gene: TRBJ2-5
v_gene: TRBV2
d_gene: -
abundance: -
CDR3aa: CATSRASQRVTQYF
CDR3nt: TGTGCCACCAGCAGAGCTAGTCAGCGGGTGACCCAGTACTTC

j_gene: TRBJ1-2
v_gene: TRBV7-8
d_gene: -
abundance: -
CDR3aa: CASSLSGGPDTYTF
CDR3nt: TGTGCCAGCAGCTTATCGGGAGGTCCCGATACCTACACCTTC

j_gene: TRBJ1-2
v_gene: TRBV2
d_gene: -
abundance: -
CDR3aa: CASGHGLTGAQTF
CDR3nt: TGTGCCAGCGGCCACGGGCTCACAGGTGCGCAGACTTTT

j_gene: TRBJ1-2
v_gene: TRBV7-2
d_gene: -
abundance: -
CDR3aa: CASSLEGGPAAEYGYTF
CDR3nt: TGTGCCAGCAGCTTAGAGGGAGGTCCCGCGGCGGAGTATGGCTACACCTTC

j_gene: TRBJ2-1
v_gene: TRBV7-9
d_gene: -
abundance: -
CDR3aa: CASSLSQGTDTQFF
CDR3nt: TGTGCCAGCAGCTTAAGCCAGGGTACAGATACGCAGTTCTTC

j_gene: TRBJ2-7
v_gene: TRBV11-1
d_gene: -
abundance: -
CDR3aa: CASSTPWGDEQYF
CDR3nt: TGTGCCAGCAGCACACCTTGGGGAGACGAGCAGTACTTC

j_gene: TRBJ2-3
v_gene: TRBV7-7
d_gene: -
abundance: -
CDR3aa: CASSHGAADREQF
CDR3nt: TGTGCTAGCAGCCACGGGGCAGCCGATAGGGAGCAGTTT

j_gene: TRBJ2-7
v_gene: TRBV7-6
d_gene: -
abundance: -
CDR3aa: CASSLARTPQGHEQYF
CDR3nt: TGTGCCAGCAGCTTAGCAAGGACACCCCAGGGACACGAGCAGTACTTC

j_gene: TRBJ2-3
v_gene: TRBV15
d_gene: TRBD1
abundance: -
CDR3aa: CATSRDRQGGTQYF
CDR3nt: TGTGCCACCAGCAGAGATAGACAGGGGGGTACGCAGTATTTT

j_gene: TRBJ2-1
v_gene: TRBV11-3
d_gene: -
abundance: -
CDR3aa: CASSQGRADGQDEQFF
CDR3nt: TGTGCCAGCAGCCAGGGTCGCGCAGACGGTCAGGATGAGCAGTTCTTC

j_gene: TRBJ1-1
v_gene: TRBV2
d_gene: -
abundance: once
CDR3aa: CASSGTGGVNTEAFF
CDR3nt: TGTGCCAGCAGTGGGACGGGGGGGGTGAACACTGAAGCTTTCTTT

j_gene: TRBJ2-7
v_gene: TRBV2
d_gene: -
abundance: -
CDR3aa: CASSGGGIYEQYF
CDR3nt: TGTGCCAGCAGTGGTGGGGGGATCTATGAGCAGTACTTC

j_gene: TRBJ2-3
v_gene: TRBV7-9
d_gene: TRBD2
abundance: -
CDR3aa: CASSDPSGHTDTQF
CDR3nt: TGTGCCAGCAGCGATCCTAGCGGACACACAGATACGCAGTTT

j_gene: TRBJ2-1
v_gene: TRBV6-5
d_gene: TRBD2
abundance: -
CDR3aa: CASSYVQGLAGSLSF
CDR3nt: TGTGCCAGCAGTTACGTGCAGGGACTAGCGGGAAGTCTGTCCTTC

j_gene: TRBJ2-1
v_gene: TRBV9
d_gene: -
abundance: -
CDR3aa: CASSVGTAGNQQQFF
CDR3nt: TGTGCCAGCAGCGTAGGGACCGCCGGAAATCAGCAGCAGTTCTTC

j_gene: TRBJ2-3
v_gene: TRBV5-1
d_gene: -
abundance: -
CDR3aa: CASSLLGDHDTQYF
CDR3nt: TGTGCCAGCAGCCTACTGGGAGACCACGATACGCAGTATTTT

j_gene: TRBJ1-6
v_gene: TRBV7-9
d_gene: -
abundance: -
CDR3aa: CASSWDGGYRLHF
CDR3nt: TGTGCCAGCAGCTGGGACGGGGGGTACCGCCTCCACTTT

j_gene: TRBJ2-7
v_gene: TRBV5-1
d_gene: TRBD2
abundance: -
CDR3aa: CASSGGETYEQYF
CDR3nt: TGCGCCAGCAGCGGGGGGGAAACCTACGAGCAGTACTTC

j_gene: TRBJ2-4
v_gene: TRBV5-6
d_gene: -
abundance: few
CDR3aa: CASSVDGNIQYF
CDR3nt: TGTGCCAGCAGCGTGGATGGGAACATTCAGTACTTC

j_gene: TRBJ2-5
v_gene: TRBV7-3
d_gene: -
abundance: -
CDR3aa: CATSRGIEEETQYF
CDR3nt: TGTGCCACCAGCCGAGGGATCGAGGAAGAGACGCAGTACTTC

j_gene: TRBJ1-2
v_gene: TRBV2
d_gene: -
abundance: -
CDR3aa: CASASGHADGYTF
CDR3nt: TGTGCCAGCGCCAGCGGCCACGCAGATGGCTACACCTTC

j_gene: TRBJ2-3
v_gene: TRBV24-1
d_gene: -
abundance: -
CDR3aa: CATGAGDTETQFF
CDR3nt: TGTGCCACCGGGGCCGGGGACACAGAGACGCAGTTTTTT

j_gene: TRBJ1-5
v_gene: TRBV9
d_gene: TRBD1
abundance: few
CDR3aa: CASSGGDRQGGNKHF
CDR3nt: TGTGCCAGCAGCGGGGGGGACCGACAGGGAGGAAACAAGCATTTT

j_gene: TRBJ1-2
v_gene: TRBV7-3
d_gene: -
abundance: -
CDR3aa: CASSAREMDLEFFYTF
CDR3nt: TGTGCCAGCAGTGCTCGGGAGATGGATTTGGAGTTTTTCTACACCTTC

j_gene: TRBJ2-3
v_gene: TRBV7-8
d_gene: -
abundance: few
CDR3aa: CASGVGGTPAKYF
CDR3nt: TGTGCCAGCGGGGTCGGGGGAACTCCTGCTAAGTATTTT

j_gene: TRBJ2-5
v_gene: TRBV9
d_gene: -
abundance: -
CDR3aa: CATSRCSKHETQYF
CDR3nt: TGTGCCACCAGCAGATGCAGCAAGCACGAGACCCAGTACTTC

j_gene: TRBJ2-3
v_gene: TRBV7-8
d_gene: -
abundance: once
CDR3aa: CAGQVARDPQYFDF
CDR3nt: -

j_gene: TRBJ1-2
v_gene: TRBV7-8
d_gene: -
abundance: -
CDR3aa: CASSLAGGPNTQYTF
CDR3nt: TGTGCCAGCAGCTTAGCGGGGGGCCCGAATACGCAGTACACCTTC

j_gene: TRBJ2-3
v_gene: TRBV7-8
d_gene: -
abundance: -
CDR3aa: CASSVGRAGTPYF
CDR3nt: TGTGCCAGCAGCGTTGGGCGAGCAGGGACGCCGTATTTT

j_gene: TRBJ2-7
v_gene: TRBV7-8
d_gene: -
abundance: -
CDR3aa: CASSFHPDGTSDQYF
CDR3nt: TGTGCCAGCAGCTTTCATCCAGACGGCACATCCGATCAGTACTTC

j_gene: TRBJ1-2
v_gene: TRBV7-6
d_gene: -
abundance: -
CDR3aa: CASSLLEGLTSGYTF
CDR3nt: TGTGCCAGCAGCCTCCTGGAGGGGCTGACTAGTGGCTACACCTTC